This T cell receptor beta chain was found in a study of blood T cells in healthy people across ages (dated by TCRdb to between 2015 and 2016). Notes on the research overall: In model experiments, template switching captured roughly one uniquely barcoded TCR beta cDNA molecule for every two T cells. To track age-related changes in TCR beta repertoire diversity, the study relied on deep sequencing normalized with unique cDNA molecular identifiers. The donors were split into four age groups: young (average around 17 years), middle-aged (39), aged (over 55) and long-lived (approximately 80). For two donors (one aged 18 to 30 and one aged 80 or older), the study analyzed two additional independent replicas of 1 million unique cDNA reads from the same blood draw.

What the work shows at the level of the full study, not this receptor alone: The long-lived group showed more naive CD4+ T cells, fewer expanded clones and increased TCR diversity than the aged group, suggesting age selection. Total diversity estimates from one million sequenced T cells were considered lower bounds and underestimates. The percentage of naive T cells measured by flow cytometry correlated strongly with observed TCR beta diversity. Observed TCR beta diversity per million T cells fell roughly linearly with age, and a significant reduction was already apparent by age roughly 41. Conclusive comparison of naive and antigen-experienced compartments was prevented by the profiling of bulk unsorted PBMCs. Donor CMV infection status was unknown, potentially confounding age-related changes in expanded clonotypes.

This clonotype was detected ten times or more. It lacks a known antigen. No qualities accompany the bases; no much larger clone lies one base away. V is reduced by 0 bases and J by 5 bases, leaving a spacing of 13 bases between them. From the cysteine through the phenylalanine, the CDR3 covers 15 amino acids. Just CDR3 DNA is preserved here, 45 bases in frame from base 1. The germline V gene specifies MGHRA as CDR1 and YSYEKL as CDR2. Library creation used 5' RACE. For sequencing, an Illumina HiSeq 2500 was employed. A second roughly 6 to 11 cycle PCR used a sample-barcoded 5' primer and a J-beta primer mix. Each TCR beta cDNA molecule received a unique molecular identifier from a template-switch 5' adaptor carrying 12 random nucleotides. Each sample yielded at least 2.5 million CDR3-containing paired-end reads. All of the RNA was converted into first-strand cDNA using the Mint cDNA synthesis kit, with a TRBC-specific oligonucleotide serving as the primer. Following uracil-DNA glycosylase treatment, all cDNA underwent a first 18-cycle PCR with the universal primers M1SS and BC2_uni_R. In the paper's pipeline: For normalization, 1 million high-quality reads, each with a distinct molecular identifier, were randomly selected from each sample. Instead of being binned into consensus sequences, reads that shared molecular identifiers were thrown out. MiTCR, with a Q25 quality threshold and the strictest error-elimination algorithm, was used for CDR3 identification, clonotype clustering and error correction. Lower-bound total TCR beta diversity was estimated with a nonparametric unseen species model using Euler transformation. TCRdb reprocessing: public reads trimmed at Q25 with fastp, clones called with MiXCR, in-frame beta chains kept. Each CDR3 protein gets just one entry, which takes the most common genes and DNA from the rows behind it. These V and J calls derive from TCRdb rather than the authors' analysis. The sample table lists roughly 1,000,000 distinct CDR3 sequences, under 30% of them with a count of one. Clones ranked in the top ten supply approximately 0.79% of the sample.

Donors were a few dozen systemically healthy Caucasian individuals from Russia aged roughly 6 to 90 years. Around 9.7 milliliters of peripheral blood were collected from each donor into EDTA-treated Vacutainer tubes. Ficoll-Paque density-gradient centrifugation was used to isolate PBMCs, with at least 6.5 million per sample. Total RNA was extracted from PBMCs with Trizol reagent, with at least 6 micrograms obtained per sample. For every donor, flow cytometry on a PBMC aliquot measured the percentage of naive CD45RAhigh/CD27high T cells. The sample also formed part of further work on T cells of mothers and their children. Looking at the second paper: The donors were nine systemically healthy Caucasian individuals, made up of three mothers and their six children. cDNA synthesis used all of the extracted RNA, with approximately 1.4 ug of RNA in each 15 ul reaction. In the second PCR, the M1S primer added sample barcodes and 2-4 random nucleotides. Over 8.5 million TCR beta CDR3 reads were obtained for each mother, and approximately 3 million reads were obtained for each child. Thymic selection shapes the output of TCR recombination in a similar way in related and unrelated pairs, and inherited differences have a minor effect. Normalized repertoire overlap was always slightly but never significantly higher in related than unrelated mother-child pairs. No persistent microchimeric T cell clones were found, with a detection sensitivity of roughly 92 clones per million clonotypes. In the study, deep NGS was used to compare the TCR beta repertoires of mothers and children, and features distinguishing related mother-child pairs from unrelated individuals were sought. The mean age was roughly 36 +/- 4 years for the mothers and about 10 +/- 4 years for the children. Libraries were sequenced on Illumina HiSeq 2000 with 100+100 nt paired-end reads after adapter ligation with NEBNext reagents. To avoid cross-contamination, the mother libraries and the child libraries were prepared a month apart and sequenced in separate runs. Between roughly 500,000 and 2,100,000 distinct TCR beta clonotypes were identified per donor. Naive TCR beta clonotypes were estimated from low-frequency clonotypes matched to each donor's FACS-determined naive share, without sorting.

What was sequenced was blood. This chain joins TRBV4-1 to TRBJ2-5; the D gene is perhaps TRBD1, on 6 matching bases. The TCR originated in a girl aged 2-10 years in good health. The nucleotide sequence is given as TGCGCCAGCAGCCAAGATGGGCAGGGGCTTGAGACCCAGTACTTC. Translated, it reads CASSQDGQGLETQYF.